A single sample gave rise to the 20 T cell receptor beta chains below, sequenced in a study of cytomegalovirus exposure and HLA in healthy donors. It was with 60 Vbeta and 13 Jbeta primers that the PCR ran. Some clones are missing from TCRdb's copy, which holds only in-frame ones; the method was immunoSEQ multiplex PCR. The sample gives 270,000 or so clones, 86% of which show up once; 3% to 4% is in the top ten. Input material: PBMCs. These receptors were collected from a man between 35 and 55 years old in good health and CMV-seropositive.

The chain couples TRBV7-6 to TRBJ1-1; TRBD1 might be the D (5 bases). This CDR3 is built from 13 residues. Deletions cut 8 bases from V and 1 base from J, with 11 bases between. CDR1 and CDR2 (germline): SGHVS, FNYEAQ. CDR3 DNA sequence: TGTGCCAGCGGCCAGGGTTGGAACACTGAAGCTTTCTTT. Its protein product is CASGQGWNTEAFF. The whole variable domain, filled in from reference TRBV7-6 and TRBJ1-1, reads GAGVSQSPRYKVTKRGQDVALRCDPISGHVSLYWYRQALGQGPEFLTYFNYEAQQDKSGLPNDRFSAERPEGSISTLTIQRTEQRDSAMYRCASGQGWNTEAFFGQGTRLTVV.

This chain joins TRBV13 and TRBJ2-6; 7 nucleotides align to TRBD1. Germline V gene lookup returns CDR1 PRHDT and CDR2 FYEKMQ (reference sequence). The CDR3 covers 16 residues. V was pared by 5 bases and J by 2 bases, with 6 bases of the junction left unmatched. The chain's CDR3 is CASSPKTGPGANVLTF. CDR3 nucleotides: TGTGCCAGCAGCCCGAAGACAGGGCCTGGGGCCAACGTCCTGACTTTC.

The CDR3 spells CASRRSGRGTEAFF. CDR3 in DNA: TGTGCCAGCAGAAGAAGCGGGAGGGGCACTGAAGCTTTCTTT. V and J are TRBV25-1 and TRBJ1-1, with D tentatively TRBD1 (5 bases). The CDR3 has 14 amino acids. In germline, CDR1 is MGHDK, CDR2 SYGVNS. V was trimmed by 6 bases and J by 4 bases, leaving 15 bases between them.

This chain joins TRBV28 and TRBJ1-3; D unresolved. This CDR3 has 15 residues. CDR1 MDHEN and CDR2 SYDVKM come from the germline V gene. Trimming pared 2 bases from V and 0 bases from J, leaving 8 bases between. CDR3 sequence (DNA): TGTGCCAGCAGTTTAGGGCAGATCTCTGGAAACACCATATATTTT. Translating gives CASSLGQISGNTIYF. The variable domain in full, completed from reference TRBV28 and TRBJ1-3, reads DVKVTQSSRYLVKRTGEKVFLECVQDMDHENMFWYRQDPGLGLRLIYFSYDVKMKEKGDIPEGYSVSREKKERFSLILESASTNQTSMYLCASSLGQISGNTIYFGEGSWLTVV.

The V call is TRBV5-6, the J call TRBJ2-7; 10 bases fit TRBD2. The CDR3 is 15 residues long. Germline V gene sequence: CDR1 SGHDT, CDR2 YYEEEE. V lost 4 bases to trimming and J lost 9 bases; unmatched junction nucleotides: 13. The CDR3 coding sequence is TGTGCCAGCAGCGGGGGGGGGACTAGCGCCGTTGTGCAGTACTTC. It is translated as CASSGGGTSAVVQYF.

This rearrangement joins TRBV15 to TRBJ2-2; the D gene is possibly TRBD1 (6 bases). V was pared by 4 bases and J by 8 bases, with 14 bases between. This CDR3 is built from 14 residues. The germline V gene encodes CDR1 LNHNV and CDR2 YYDKDF (reference sequence). CDR3 sequence reads: CATSTNRVAGELFF. The CDR3 nucleotides are TGTGCCACCAGCACGAACAGGGTGGCGGGGGAGCTGTTTTTT.

The J gene is TRBJ2-7, the V gene TRBV7-2; TRBD2 matches 13 bases. Germline V gene data show CDR1 as SGHTA and CDR2 as FQGNSA. V trimming: 5 bases; J trimming: 2 bases; junction bases outside the gene matches: 6. The CDR3 runs to 16 residues. CDR3 sequence (DNA): TGTGCCAGCAGCCCGGGGGGGACTAGCGGGGCCTACGAGCAGTACTTC. Its translation is CASSPGGTSGAYEQYF.

This clone showed up just once. The CDR3 here is CASSQKTSSGRVWGELFF. DNA for the CDR3: TGTGCCAGCAGCCAAAAAACCTCTAGCGGGAGAGTTTGGGGGGAGCTGTTTTTT. The chain couples TRBV4-2 to TRBJ2-2; 10 nucleotides match TRBD2. CDR1 LGHNA and CDR2 YNFKEQ come from the germline V gene. The CDR3 consists of 18 residues. Trimming took 2 bases from V and 8 from J; bases not matched to a gene: 14.

The rearrangement links TRBV2 to TRBJ2-1; 10 positions agree with TRBD2. The CDR3 consists of 13 residues. From germline, CDR1 is SNHLY and CDR2 FYNNEI. V dropped 11 bases and J dropped 8; count of bases not matched to a gene: 9. The DNA of the CDR3 is TGTGCCGGAAACGGGCTAGCGGGAGATGAGCAGTTCTTC. It encodes CAGNGLAGDEQFF.

The gene calls are TRBV5-5 and TRBJ2-7; 8 nucleotides agree with TRBD2. Unmatched junction bases numbered 7, after V lost 4 bases and J lost 4 bases. The CDR3 loop spans 14 amino acids. The germline V gene encodes CDR1 SGHKS and CDR2 YYEKEE (reference sequence). The CDR3 loop reads CASSGSGAPYEQYF. Written as DNA, the CDR3 is TGTGCCAGCAGCGGTAGCGGGGCTCCTTACGAGCAGTACTTC.

This clone was detected only a few times. The rearrangement uses TRBV4-1 and TRBJ1-1; possible D gene TRBD1, 5 bases. The CDR3 consists of 15 residues. V gave up 4 bases and J gave up 1 base, with 13 bases separating them. Germline lookup yields CDR1 MGHRA and CDR2 YSYEKL. In DNA form, the CDR3 reads TGCGCCAGCAGCCGCACTGGGGCAGAGAACACTGAAGCTTTCTTT. This gives the protein CASSRTGAENTEAFF.

V is TRBV29-1 and J is TRBJ1-5; D gene uncertain. Trimming removed 4 bases from V and 0 bases from J, with 7 bases in between. CDR3 length: 13 amino acids. Germline V gives CDR1 SQVTM, CDR2 ANQGSEA. CDR3 region: CSVVADSNQPQHF. The CDR3 DNA is TGCAGCGTTGTGGCAGATAGCAATCAGCCCCAGCATTTT.

The CDR3 spells CSVVRGSSYNEQFF. The CDR3 DNA reads TGCAGCGTGGTAAGGGGGAGCTCCTACAATGAGCAGTTCTTC. The chain couples TRBV29-1 to TRBJ2-1; a possible D gene is TRBD1 (6 bases). Trimming shortened V by 6 bases and J by 0 bases, and 12 bases separated the two germline ends. The CDR3 covers 14 residues. Germline assignment: CDR1 SQVTM and CDR2 ANQGSEA.

A word on this clone: This same CDR3 is encoded by further DNA sequences in the sample. CDR3 DNA sequence: TGTGCCACCAGCGTCTATGGGACGGGGGAAGGTCAGCCCCAGCATTTT. It yields the protein CATSVYGTGEGQPQHF. The gene calls are TRBV15 and TRBJ1-5, with D possibly matching TRBD1 (5 bases). Germline CDR1 LNHNV, CDR2 YYDKDF (reference sequence). The V end lost 5 bases, the J end lost 6 bases, and 20 bases lay between the germline ends. The CDR3 totals 16 residues. Full variable domain (rest looked up from reference TRBV15 and TRBJ1-5): DAMVIQNPRYQVTQFGKPVTLSCSQTLNHNVMYWYQQKSSQAPKLLFHYYDKDFNNEADTPDNFQSRRPNTSFCFLDIRSPGLGDTAMYLCATSVYGTGEGQPQHFGDGTRLSIL.

The V call is TRBV15, the J call TRBJ2-5; 7 bases line up with TRBD1. V lost 0 bases to trimming and J lost 6 bases; unmatched junction nucleotides: 7. This CDR3 has 15 amino acids. Germline V CDR1 and CDR2: LNHNV, YYDKDF (reference sequence). This chain's CDR3 is CATSRDERGLKTQYF. The CDR3 DNA is TGTGCCACCAGCAGAGATGAAAGGGGGCTGAAGACCCAGTACTTC.

The CDR3 DNA follows: TGTGCCACCAGCAGAGCGCCTAGCGGAAGGGCCCTTAGTACGCAGTATTTT. This translates into CATSRAPSGRALSTQYF. The V and J genes are TRBV15 and TRBJ2-3; TRBD2 agrees at 7 bases. Germline V gene data show CDR1 as LNHNV and CDR2 as YYDKDF (reference sequence). Trimming cost V 1 base and J 8 bases; bases outside gene matches: 15. This CDR3 is 17 amino acids long. Together with reference TRBV15 and TRBJ2-3, the CDR3 gives the full variable domain: DAMVIQNPRYQVTQFGKPVTLSCSQTLNHNVMYWYQQKSSQAPKLLFHYYDKDFNNEADTPDNFQSRRPNTSFCFLDIRSPGLGDTAMYLCATSRAPSGRALSTQYFGPGTRLTVL.

The rearrangement links TRBV9 to TRBJ1-4; 10 nucleotides agree with TRBD1. CDR3 length: 16 amino acids. Germline CDR1 and CDR2: SGDLS and YYNGEE. Trimming cost V 4 bases and J 5 bases; bases outside gene matches: 8. CDR3 nucleotide sequence: TGTGCCAGCAGCTCCTCGACAGGGGGCTGGAATGAAAAACTGTTTTTT. It yields the protein CASSSSTGGWNEKLFF. Complete variable domain (other parts from reference TRBV9 and TRBJ1-4): DSGVTQTPKHLITATGQRVTLRCSPRSGDLSVYWYQQSLDQGLQFLIQYYNGEERAKGNILERFSAQQFPDLHSELNLSSLELGDSALYFCASSSSTGGWNEKLFFGSGTQLSVL.

The J gene is TRBJ1-1, the V gene TRBV28; D unclear. CDR3 length: 15 amino acids. V gave up 2 bases and J gave up 0 bases, with 10 bases separating them. Germline V lookup: CDR1 MDHEN, CDR2 SYDVKM. The CDR3 DNA follows: TGTGCCAGCAGTTTAGTTCGGGAGATGAACACTGAAGCTTTCTTT. It is translated as CASSLVREMNTEAFF.

V is TRBV11-2 and J is TRBJ2-2; D is unclear. The CDR3 is made up of 14 amino acids. Germline assignment: CDR1 SGHAT and CDR2 FQNNGV. Between the trimmed V and J ends, which lost 2 bases and 1 base, there was a span of 5 bases. DNA of the CDR3: TGTGCCAGCAGCTTACCGGTGAACACCGGGGAGCTGTTTTTT. Encoded protein: CASSLPVNTGELFF.

The J gene is TRBJ2-1, the V gene TRBV9; TRBD2 agrees at 7 bases. The CDR3 runs to 15 residues. Germline assignment: CDR1 SGDLS and CDR2 YYNGEE. J gave up 3 bases and V 5 bases, and 8 bases lay outside the gene matches. The CDR3 DNA reads TGTGCCAGCAGGGAAAGCGGGGATGACTACAATGAGCAGTTCTTC. Amino acids: CASRESGDDYNEQFF.